This is a list of T cell receptor beta chains from one sample in a study of radiotherapy plus CTLA-4 blockade in lung cancer. Only in-frame clones appear in the TCRdb table, and some are missing; sequencing was by immunoSEQ multiplex PCR. This sample has around 45,000 clones; roughly 64% occur once, and the top ten carry 20% to 25%. Material: peripheral blood, obtained from a patient treated with radiotherapy plus ipilimumab. The receptors stem from a human donor with non-small cell lung cancer who had a partial response to radiotherapy plus ipilimumab. Each CDR3 is given with its conserved first and last residue. D genes are given only for firm matches. Only part of the rows carry a size: once, few, many, or a class if the clone is expanded.

size	V	D	J	DNA	CDR3
.	TRBV5-1	TRBD1	TRBJ1-2	TGCGCCAGCAGCTCTTCAGGGACAGGAATCTATGGCTACACCTTC	CASSSSGTGIYGYTF
.	TRBV6-1	.	TRBJ2-5	TGTGCCAGCAGTGAGACCCGAGTGGCGGCGTACCAAGAGACCCAGTACTTC	CASSETRVAAYQETQYF
few	TRBV2	.	TRBJ2-4	TGTGCCAGCAGTGAAGGAGGGACGGCGGGGAACATTCAGTACTTC	CASSEGGTAGNIQYF
few	TRBV5-6	.	TRBJ1-2	TGTGCCAGCAGCCCCGGGGGGGGAGAAGATGGCTACACCTTC	CASSPGGGEDGYTF
.	TRBV27	TRBD1	TRBJ2-6	TGTGCCAGCAGCCCGATTAGGGACAGCATCTCTGGGGCCAACGTCCTGACTTTC	CASSPIRDSISGANVLTF
.	TRBV2	.	TRBJ1-1	TGTGCCAGCAACGGGAATGGGGACACTGAAGCTTTCTTT	CASNGNGDTEAFF
.	TRBV29-1	TRBD1	TRBJ2-7	TGCAGCGTTGTTGAGGACAGGGCAACCTACGAGCAGTACTTC	CSVVEDRATYEQYF
.	TRBV12-1	.	TRBJ2-1	TGTGCCAGCAGCTTTACCCTAGGCGGGGACTCCTACAATGAGCAGTTCTTC	CASSFTLGGDSYNEQFF
few	TRBV9	.	TRBJ2-3	TGTGCCAGCAGCGACTTTGGGCCGCAGTATTTT	CASSDFGPQYF
.	TRBV19	.	TRBJ1-1	TGTGCCAGTAGTATAGGACAGCTTGAAGCTTTCTTT	CASSIGQLEAFF
.	TRBV4-3	TRBD1	TRBJ1-5	TGCGCCAGCAGCCAAGGGCAGGGACAGCGGCAGCCCCAGCATTTT	CASSQGQGQRQPQHF
.	TRBV6-6	TRBD2	TRBJ2-1	TGTGCCAGCAGTTACGCCACTAGCGGGAGGGGTGAGCAGTTCTTC	CASSYATSGRGEQFF
.	TRBV19	TRBD2	TRBJ2-3	TGTGCCAGTAGTCCAGCGGGGGGCACAGATACGCAGTATTTT	CASSPAGGTDTQYF
.	TRBV7-3	.	TRBJ2-2	TGTGCCAGCAGCCCGGGCGGGGGCTCAACGGTAGGGGAGCTGTTTTTT	CASSPGGGSTVGELFF
.	TRBV19	.	TRBJ2-2	TGTGCCAGTAGTAACCAGGGTAGTACCGGGGAGCTGTTTTTT	CASSNQGSTGELFF
.	TRBV30	.	TRBJ1-2	TGTGCCTGGAGTACGCCCCCGCAGGGTGGCTACACCTTC	CAWSTPPQGGYTF
.	TRBV7-9	.	TRBJ1-4	TGTGCCAGCAGCTTAAACAGGATCGAAAAACTGTTTTTT	CASSLNRIEKLFF
.	TRBV27	TRBD2	TRBJ2-3	TGTGCCAGCAGTTTGCGAGCGGGGGGGCCTAGCACAGATACGCAGTATTTT	CASSLRAGGPSTDTQYF
.	TRBV7-9	.	TRBJ1-2	TGTGCCAGCCGCCTGGGCTCAGGGAGGGGCTACACCTTC	CASRLGSGRGYTF
.	TRBV14	TRBD1	TRBJ1-2	TGTGCCAGCAGCCCAGGGACAGACCTCTATGGCTACACCTTC	CASSPGTDLYGYTF
few	TRBV7-9	.	TRBJ1-1	TGTGCCACACGAATACAGGGAACAACTGAAGCTTTCTTT	CATRIQGTTEAFF
.	TRBV7-9	TRBD2	TRBJ2-5	TGTGCCAGCAGCAAGGGACTAGCGGGGGGGAACCAAGAGACCCAGTACTTC	CASSKGLAGGNQETQYF
.	TRBV5-1	.	TRBJ1-1	TGCGCCAGTCGCGTGGGGGGACTGAACACTGAAGCTTTCTTT	CASRVGGLNTEAFF
few	TRBV6-1	TRBD1	TRBJ1-4	TGTGCCAGCAGTCCACAGGGGGCAGTTAATGAAAAACTGTTTTTT	CASSPQGAVNEKLFF
few	TRBV5-6	TRBD1	TRBJ2-4	TGTGCCAGCAGCTTGCTGACAGGGAGTTTAAACATTCAGTACTTC	CASSLLTGSLNIQYF
many	TRBV10-3	.	TRBJ1-1	TGTGCCATCACCGACTCGGGGAACACTGAAGCTTTCTTT	CAITDSGNTEAFF
.	TRBV13	TRBD2	TRBJ2-1	TGTGCCAGCAGCTTCCCTAGCGGGGCCTACAATGAGCAGTTCTTC	CASSFPSGAYNEQFF
.	TRBV4-1	.	TRBJ1-2	TGCGCCAGCAGTCAAGCGACAGGTAACTACGGCTACACCTTC	CASSQATGNYGYTF
.	TRBV5-1	.	TRBJ2-5	TGCGCCAGCAGCTTGAGCGGACAAGAGACCCAGTACTTC	CASSLSGQETQYF
.	TRBV25-1	.	TRBJ2-3	TGTGCCAGCAAAGGGGTGGATCGGGCTCGAGTTTCCAGGGATACGCAGTATTTT	CASKGVDRARVSRDTQYF
.	TRBV7-9	TRBD2	TRBJ2-1	TGTGCCAGCAGGGAGGGACTAGCGGGAGGATATGAGCAGTTCTTC	CASREGLAGGYEQFF
.	TRBV11-2	.	TRBJ1-2	TGTGCCAGCAGCTTAGGGGCAGAGAAGCACTATGGCTACACCTTC	CASSLGAEKHYGYTF
.	TRBV5-6	.	TRBJ1-2	TGTGCCAGCAGCTGGGGCGCAGATAGAAACTATGGCTACACCTTC	CASSWGADRNYGYTF
.	TRBV19	.	TRBJ2-7	TGTGCCAGTAGTATTAGCCTAGCGCAATTTTACGAGCAGTACTTC	CASSISLAQFYEQYF
.	TRBV27	.	TRBJ2-2	TGTGCCAGCAGTCCGGTGGACACCCGGGAGCTGTTTTTT	CASSPVDTRELFF
.	TRBV9	TRBD1	TRBJ1-2	TGTGCCAGCAGCGTAGGCGGACAGGGGGCGGGTGGCTACACCTTC	CASSVGGQGAGGYTF
.	TRBV14	.	TRBJ1-1	TGTGCCAGCAGCCGGGGGCGCGGGAACACTGAAGCTTTCTTT	CASSRGRGNTEAFF
.	TRBV5-1	.	TRBJ2-7	TGCGCCAGCAGACAGACGGACTATATAGACGAGCAGTACTTC	CASRQTDYIDEQYF
.	TRBV29-1	.	TRBJ1-2	TGCAGCGTAACCTCCTCAGGGCTCGGCTATGGCTACACCTTC	CSVTSSGLGYGYTF
.	TRBV19	.	TRBJ1-5	TGTGCCAGTAGTACCATATGGCGACAGGAGCGGCAGCCCCAGCATTTT	CASSTIWRQERQPQHF